This TCR beta chain stems from a study of cytomegalovirus exposure and HLA in healthy donors. About the study: A previous analysis identified approximately 120 million unique TCR beta sequences derived from some 170 million T cells.

The CDR3 is 18 residues long. The V gene end was trimmed by 4 bases and the J gene end by 7 bases; junction bases not matched to a gene: 13. Germline CDR1 is SGHRS and CDR2 is YFSETQ. Researchers ran the PCR with 60 Vbeta and 13 Jbeta primers. Method: immunoSEQ multiplex PCR; TCRdb's copy keeps in-frame clones and lacks some. The sample has about 50,000 clones; around three quarters are singletons. Findings and limits, study-wide: CMV antigen specificity of a few CMV-associated chains was confirmed in vitro. Being productive about 90% or about 30% of the time was typical of most TCR beta V segments in an earlier analysis. A cluster of highly shared sequence variants was likely a sequencing artifact.

Regarding this clone: What it binds is not known.

This TCR came from a man aged 25-45 years in good health and CMV-seropositive. The chain has TRBV5-1 and TRBJ1-6; 11 nucleotides align to TRBD1. Sequencing was carried out using PBMCs. The CDR3: CASSHRDRGSNSNSPLHF. DNA for the CDR3: TGCGCCAGCAGCCACCGGGACAGGGGGTCTAATTCGAATTCACCCCTCCACTTT.